The TCR beta chain under discussion was sequenced for a study of cytomegalovirus exposure and HLA in healthy donors (dated by TCRdb to about 2017). Turning to the overall study: According to an earlier analysis of 450 to 650 of the donors, 200 million or so T cells yielded 90 million to 140 million unique TCR beta sequences and less than 300 Gb of sequence data. An early release covering about 600 HLA-typed donors comprised about 310 gigabases of sequencing data and around 80 million unique TCR sequences. Among the approximately 420 genotyped donors, under 90% belonged to the genetic ancestry cluster associated with self-reported Caucasian donors. The study aimed to test whether cataloging public T cell receptors could reveal signatures of past pathogen exposure. Using immunosequencing, the study profiled T cell repertoires from 666 subjects and related those repertoires to cytomegalovirus serostatus. In addition to the first cohort of several hundred subjects, a separate validation cohort of 130 or so different subjects was used. To predict cytomegalovirus infection status, the study combined high-throughput TCR immunosequencing, statistical association of individual TCRs with disease status, and machine learning. A later analysis re-analyzed previously published TCR beta repertoires from hundreds of donors and added high-resolution HLA genotyping to study TCR occurrence patterns. Rather than using new phenotypic data, the later analysis identified candidate immune exposures from TCR beta sequences and from how often those sequences occurred across donors. An earlier analysis of nearly 600 of the donors applied high-throughput TCR beta sequencing to assess whether each TCR beta V gene segment acted as functional or pseudogenic. Donor age, sex, ethnicity and CMV serostatus were compiled together with the repertoire data. In a later genetic analysis, genome-wide SNP genotypes for about 55% of the roughly 700 donors were used, and that subset was treated as a discovery cohort. Every repertoire in the discovery cohort had been generated on one and the same sequencing platform. Class I and class II HLA loci were covered by the typing at four-digit resolution. The number of donors typed differed by locus, with roughly 620-630 for A, B, C, DRB1 and DQB1, over 500 for DQA1, 600 to 610 for DPA1, and some 470 for DPB1. Several DR-DQ haplotypes were treated as single units for association and clustering because of strong linkage in the cohort. Among roughly 370 genotyped donors of the cohort, an average of approximately 250,000 unique TCR beta nucleotide sequences were sequenced per donor, 15% to 20% of them non-productive.

The library was produced with the immunoSEQ multiplex PCR assay. For the multiplex PCR, a mixture combining 60 forward primers for TCR Vbeta segments and 13 reverse primers for TCR Jbeta segments was used. Amplification of the CDR3 region of rearranged TCR beta genes was performed with a multiplex PCR assay on genomic DNA. Amplified TCR beta libraries were sequenced as 87-base-pair reads on the Illumina HiSeq System. For the original study's pipeline: A later analysis tallied 80 million to 95 million unique TCR beta chains across the approximately 670 repertoires, and around 9.9 million of those chains were shared by two or more donors. To remove PCR and sequencing errors, raw reads were error-corrected and collapsed into unique sequences using a nearest-neighbor algorithm that merged closely related sequences. V, D and J gene segments were assigned by aligning CDR3 sequences to IMGT reference sequences. Each retained sequence needed at least a six-nucleotide match to both a V gene segment and a J gene segment. A rearrangement was called productive if the CDR3 had no stop codons and remained in frame with V and J, and every other rearrangement was called non-productive. Following IMGT convention, CDR3 was defined as the stretch from the second conserved V-encoded cysteine to the conserved J-encoded phenylalanine. In an earlier analysis of 550 to 650 of the donors, sequences lacking an unambiguous match to a single V gene segment were excluded. An earlier analysis of 450 to 650 of the donors called V segments functional above 56.7% productive rearrangements and segregating when the between-donor standard deviation exceeded 5%. A statistical classification framework was built for diagnosing cytomegalovirus status from the catalog of TCR beta chain sequences. In a later analysis, TCR nucleotide sequences were compared against IMGT/GENE-DB human TR gene sequences so that V and J genes could be assigned. In a later analysis, CDR3 sequences and most-parsimonious VDJ recombination scenarios were assigned using the TCRdist pipeline. In a later analysis, each TCR beta chain was defined by its CDR3 amino acid sequence together with its V-gene family, and reads lacking a unique V-gene family were excluded. A later analysis removed 550 to 650 highly shared, low-generation-probability nucleotide sequences to deal with suspected cross-contamination and a sequencing artifact. In a later analysis, a clonal expansion index for each public chain was calculated from normalized within-repertoire ranks of inferred template counts. A later analysis computed generation probabilities with a VDJ recombination model fitted to out-of-frame rearrangements, and checked the results against IGoR. In a later analysis, TCR-TCR, TCR-HLA and TCR-CMV co-occurrence was scored with hypergeometric tests, and a repertoire-size bias correction was applied to TCR pairs. A later analysis estimated false discovery rates by permuting HLA or CMV assignments 20 times. A later analysis grouped co-occurring TCRs with DBSCAN, adding TCRdist sequence similarity when clustering within HLA-allele-positive subsets. For co-occurrence clustering, repertoires with fewer than 30,000 or more than 120,000 public chains were excluded, along with five or six repertoires with anomalous nucleotide sharing. Not all clones reach the TCRdb copy of this immuneACCESS table, which keeps in-frame sequences only. Checked studies attribute under half of the gap to unresolved V genes and leave the rest unexplained. V and J calls plus clone size are reproduced from that table; the DNA served to infer D and trimming. A total of 100,000 to 150,000 clones appear in this sample, approximately 80% of them only once. Roughly 9.6% of the sample is in the top ten clones.

Trimming takes 1 base off V and 2 bases off J; junction bases not matched to a gene: 13. CDR1 SGHRS and CDR2 YFSETQ were looked up in the germline V gene. The CDR3, from cysteine to phenylalanine, totals 18 residues. Only the CDR3 DNA stays, 54 bases, in frame from base 1. The cohort comprised 550 to 700 healthy bone marrow donors. At the time of sampling, every cohort member was nominally healthy, though immune exposures that went unrecorded were likely present. The donor tested CMV seropositive and was one of the 289 seropositive cohort members. A peripheral blood sample was provided by each donor, and peripheral blood mononuclear cells were used for TCR beta sequencing. Genomic DNA extraction from the blood cell samples was performed with the Qiagen DNeasy Blood Extraction Kit. Overall results and qualifications from the work: Linkage disequilibrium might explain the correlated functional status among segregating V segments, but an unknown experimental factor could not be excluded. While some public TCRs were present in many individuals, most TCR sequences turned up only very rarely across donors. In an earlier analysis of about 600 of the donors, most TCR beta V segments appeared in productive rearrangements about 87% or about 30% of the time, broadly matching IMGT annotations. When HLA alleles, especially DR and DQ, strongly co-occurred, attributing TCR associations to individual alleles was difficult. Specific HLA alleles were associated with 16,951 TCR beta sequences at a false discovery rate of 0.05 in a later analysis. In this cohort, only TCR beta chains were sequenced, and detectable features were limited by the absence of alpha or paired-chain data. An association between a missense DCLRE1C variant and V-gene and J-gene trimming of TCR beta chains was found in a later genetic analysis and replicated in an independent cohort. In a later analysis, most CMV-associated TCR beta chains were found to appear HLA-restricted, with HLA associations seemingly driven largely by CMV exposure. A further reported finding was that TCR beta sequences accurately predicted the HLA-A and HLA-B alleles for most subjects in the first cohort. A group of highly shared sequence variants was considered likely to be a technical artifact of the sequencing pipeline. The only immune exposure information available for the cohort was CMV serostatus. In a later analysis, HLA-associated TCR beta chains showed more clonal expansion and lower generation probabilities than non-associated chains that were equally common. Some IMGT-functional V segments, including TRBV6-2 and TRBV6-3, could not be distinguished by the 87-base-pair reads and were therefore excluded. The classifier was reported to diagnose cytomegalovirus status with high specificity and sensitivity in both the original cohort and the validation cohort. It was suggested by the authors that the approach could potentially be generalized to other disease states and immunological phenotypes. Several of the top co-occurrence clusters appeared to be linked to parvovirus B19, influenza, CMV and Epstein-Barr virus, according to a later analysis. Because HLA typing was missing for some donors at each locus, association tests included only the typed subset. The study listed approximately 150 TCR beta chains as associated with cytomegalovirus. Sequencing depth was assumed to be roughly uniform across donors in the presence/absence analyses, though that assumption may not hold. The earlier analysis of a few hundred of the donors excluded roughly 16 rarely observed V segments, including chromosome 9 orphons, because counts were too low. A few of the identified cytomegalovirus-associated TCR beta chains were confirmed in vitro to be specific for cytomegalovirus antigens. Compared with the 666-donor mean, donors in an Asian-associated ancestry cluster had fewer N-insertions in productive TCRs, according to a later genetic analysis. In a later analysis, the rate of TCR association differed among HLA loci, with DRB1 alleles having the most associated TCRs and HLA-C alleles having the fewest.

About this clone itself: Its antigen remains undetermined. Per-nucleotide qualities are absent, and no much larger clonotype sits a single base away.

Source material: PBMCs. The origin of this receptor is a man aged 30 to 39 in good health and CMV-seropositive. The chain couples TRBV5-1 to TRBJ1-2, and 8 junction bases match TRBD1. The DNA is TGCGCCAGCAGCTTGTTGAGTGGAGGCACAGGGGGAAACTATGGCTACACCTTC. Translated, this is CASSLLSGGTGGNYGYTF.